A single sample is the source of the 22 T cell receptor beta chains below, sequenced in a study of cytomegalovirus exposure and HLA in healthy donors. PCR amplification relied on 60 Vbeta primers (plus 13 Jbeta primers). Using immunoSEQ multiplex PCR, the repertoire was profiled, and TCRdb retains in-frame clones only, with some absent. The table lists roughly 150,000 clones, approximately 88% of them singletons. Sequenced: PBMCs. Every receptor here comes from a boy between 2 and 10 years old in good health and CMV-seronegative.

V is TRBV28 and J is TRBJ2-3; TRBD2 is a possible D gene (5 bases). This CDR3 is built from 17 residues. V lost 3 bases to trimming and J lost 1 base, with 17 bases between them. CDR1 MDHEN and CDR2 SYDVKM come from the germline V gene. The CDR3 nucleotides are TGTGCCAGCAGTTTTTGGGTGAGGGAACTAGGCACAGATACGCAGTATTTT. Translation gives CASSFWVRELGTDTQYF.

The V call is TRBV7-2, the J call TRBJ2-3; 8 bases are a match to TRBD2. This CDR3 has 15 residues. V lost 1 base, J lost 0 bases, and 0 bases stayed unmatched. The germline V gene has CDR1 SGHTA and CDR2 FQGNSA. The CDR3 spells CASSLVAGSTDTQYF. In nucleotides, the CDR3 is TGTGCCAGCAGCTTAGTAGCGGGGAGCACAGATACGCAGTATTTT.

The rearrangement uses TRBV27 and TRBJ2-1; TRBD1 might be the D (6 bases). This CDR3 has 14 amino acids. V lost 3 bases, J lost 3 bases, and 9 bases lay in between. CDR1 and CDR2 (germline): MNHEY, SMNVEV (reference sequence). The CDR3 bases are TGTGCCAGCAGTTTTTGGGACAACTACAATGAGCAGTTCTTC. Translation: CASSFWDNYNEQFF.

This chain links TRBV7-9 with TRBJ1-1; TRBD1 matches 7 bases. Germline V gene sequence: CDR1 SEHNR, CDR2 FQNEAQ (reference sequence). This CDR3 contains 15 residues. Trimming removed 5 bases from V and 1 base from J; junction bases left unmatched: 7. CDR3 amino acids: CASSLYRDRNTEAFF. In nucleotides, the CDR3 is TGTGCCAGCAGCCTCTACCGGGACAGGAACACTGAAGCTTTCTTT. Supplemented by reference TRBV7-9 and TRBJ1-1, the full variable domain reads DTGVSQNPRHKITKRGQNVTFRCDPISEHNRLYWYRQTLGQGPEFLTYFQNEAQLEKSRLLSDRFSAERPKGSFSTLEIQRTEQGDSAMYLCASSLYRDRNTEAFFGQGTRLTVV.

V gene TRBV5-1 combines with J gene TRBJ2-7; 9 bases are shared with TRBD2. The V segment lost 4 bases and the J segment 2 bases; nucleotides outside the gene matches: 4. This CDR3 has 14 amino acids. Germline V gene sequence: CDR1 SGHRS, CDR2 YFSETQ. The CDR3: CASSRTSATYEQYF. The CDR3 DNA is TGCGCCAGCAGCAGGACTAGCGCCACCTACGAGCAGTACTTC.

The genes are TRBV5-4 and TRBJ2-5, with D hard to call. The CDR3 is 12 amino acids. Trimming removed 1 base from V and 1 base from J, with 2 bases in between. The germline V gene has CDR1 SGHNT and CDR2 YYREEE (reference sequence). The CDR3 DNA is TGTGCCAGCAGCTTGCTCCAAGAGACCCAGTACTTC. Protein: CASSLLQETQYF.

This chain links TRBV10-3 with TRBJ2-5; D possibly corresponds to TRBD1 (6 bases). Trimming took 5 bases from V and 5 from J, leaving 15 bases between them. CDR3 length: 14 residues. CDR1 and CDR2 (germline): ENHRY, SYGVKD. CDR3 amino acids: CAISTYRDRETQYF. CDR3 coding DNA: TGTGCCATCAGTACCTACAGGGACCGGGAGACCCAGTACTTC.

Only a few counts were recorded for this clone. The chain is built from TRBV6-4 and TRBJ1-1; 7 bases agree with TRBD1. Unmatched junction bases numbered 6, after V lost 8 bases and J lost 3 bases. Germline CDR1 reads MRHNA; CDR2 reads SNTAGT. CDR3 length: 13 residues. CDR3 loop: CASRQGQHTEAFF. CDR3 nucleotides: TGTGCCAGCCGTCAGGGACAGCACACTGAAGCTTTCTTT.

The V gene is TRBV2, the J gene TRBJ2-1; TRBD1 matches at 11 bases. Germline V CDR1 and CDR2: SNHLY, FYNNEI. The J segment lost 4 bases and the V segment lost 7 bases, leaving 6 bases of the junction unmatched. The CDR3 has 15 amino acids. CDR3 sequence: CASKGTGGIYNEQFF. The CDR3 coding sequence is TGTGCCAGCAAGGGGACAGGGGGTATTTACAATGAGCAGTTCTTC.

V usage is TRBV7-9 and J usage is TRBJ2-3, with 10 bases matching TRBD2. The trim removed 3 bases at V and 3 bases at J, leaving 6 bases unmatched. The CDR3 is made up of 16 amino acids. The germline V gene encodes CDR1 SEHNR and CDR2 FQNEAQ (reference sequence). CDR3 sequence reads: CASSFQAGGPTDTQYF. CDR3 bases: TGTGCCAGCAGCTTTCAAGCGGGAGGGCCGACAGATACGCAGTATTTT.

This sequence joins TRBV9 and TRBJ1-1, with a possible D match to TRBD1 (6 bases). V lost 3 bases and J 0 bases, leaving 12 bases between the germline ends. CDR1 is SGDLS, CDR2 YYNGEE, per germline. The CDR3 totals 15 residues. The CDR3 DNA sequence: TGTGCCAGCAGCGGAAGGGGGAACATGAACACTGAAGCTTTCTTT. As protein: CASSGRGNMNTEAFF.

V gene TRBV10-2 combines with J gene TRBJ1-1; D is perhaps TRBD1 (6 bases). CDR3 length equals 16 residues. The V and J ends lost 2 bases and 0 bases respectively, with 13 bases between them. Germline V CDR1 and CDR2: WSHSY, SAAADI. CDR3 sequence (DNA): TGCGCCAGCAGTGAGCAGGGGCCCATTATGAACACTGAAGCTTTCTTT. Residues: CASSEQGPIMNTEAFF.

In its sample, this clone was seen once. This chain links TRBV9 with TRBJ2-1; TRBD2 matches 11 bases. J was trimmed by 5 bases and V by 3 bases; bases with no gene match: 7. The germline V gene encodes CDR1 SGDLS and CDR2 YYNGEE. The CDR3 runs 16 residues. The DNA for the CDR3 is TGTGCCAGCAGCGGGTTAGCGGGGGGGCCCAACAATGAGCAGTTCTTC. This gives the protein CASSGLAGGPNNEQFF.

The gene calls are TRBV27 and TRBJ2-7; possibly TRBD1 for D (6 bases). Looked up from germline, CDR1 is MNHEY and CDR2 is SMNVEV (reference sequence). Trimming took 6 bases from V and 0 from J, leaving 15 bases between them. The CDR3 extends over 15 amino acids. The CDR3 DNA sequence: TGTGCCAGCAGCACCTATACAGGGACCTCCTACGAGCAGTACTTC. Its translation is CASSTYTGTSYEQYF.

For this clone: One junction end does not reproduce the germline sequence, and a read error may be involved. This chain links TRBV30 with TRBJ1-5; D is unresolved. The CDR3 consists of 16 residues. CDR1 is GTSNPN and CDR2 is SVGIG in the germline V gene (reference sequence). The CDR3 nucleotides read TGTGCCCGGAGTGTGCCTAGTCTCTATAGCAATCAGCCCCAGCATTTT. This sequence encodes CARSVPSLYSNQPQHF.

V is TRBV6-6 and J is TRBJ2-1; 9 bases are shared with TRBD1. The CDR3 consists of 16 residues. The germline V gene has CDR1 MNHNY and CDR2 SVGAGI (reference sequence). V lost 1 base to trimming and J lost 6 bases; unmatched junction nucleotides: 7. The CDR3 coding sequence is TGTGCCAGCAGTTACTTGCCGGGACAGGGTCGCAATGAGCAGTTCTTC. This sequence encodes CASSYLPGQGRNEQFF.

The rearrangement links TRBV5-6 to TRBJ1-2; 7 bases are shared with TRBD1. This CDR3 region has 16 residues. Germline CDR1 SGHDT, CDR2 YYEEEE. V dropped 0 bases and J dropped 5; count of bases not matched to a gene: 10. The CDR3 bases are TGTGCCAGCAGCTTGGGAGGGACAGAGTCTCGGTATGGCTACACCTTC. Translating gives CASSLGGTESRYGYTF.

V gene TRBV19 combines with J gene TRBJ2-2; perhaps TRBD2 as D (6 bases). The CDR3 loop spans 14 amino acids. V lost 4 bases and J 7 bases, leaving 13 bases between the germline ends. Per germline, CDR1 LNHDA and CDR2 SQIVND (reference sequence). DNA for the CDR3: TGTGCCAGTAGTAGGCGCGGGGACGGCGGGGAGCTGTTTTTT. It encodes CASSRRGDGGELFF.

Points on this clone: Additional DNA sequences in this sample encode the identical CDR3. This chain uses TRBV21-1 with TRBJ2-7; TRBD2 is taken as the D call from the table, unchecked against the DNA. TRBV21-1 is termed a pseudogene. The CDR3 contains 13 residues. CDR3 DNA: TGTGCCAGGAAGCTAGCGGGGGACCACGAGCAGTACGTC. Translated, it gives CARKLAGDHEQYV.

The V and J genes are TRBV13 and TRBJ2-7, with D possibly being TRBD1 (6 bases). The germline gives CDR1 PRHDT, CDR2 FYEKMQ (reference sequence). Deletions cut 3 bases from V and 9 bases from J, with 15 bases between. There are 13 residues in the CDR3. The CDR3 DNA is TGTGCCAGCAGCTTCTCAGGGGAGTTGGGGCAGTACTTC. It encodes CASSFSGELGQYF.

The rearrangement joins TRBV27 to TRBJ2-1; 11 positions agree with TRBD2. J gave up 5 bases and V 3 bases, and 3 bases lay outside the gene matches. CDR1 MNHEY and CDR2 SMNVEV come from the germline V gene (reference sequence). This CDR3 has 15 amino acids. This chain's CDR3 is CASSLGLAVNNEQFF. The CDR3 nucleotides read TGTGCCAGCAGTTTGGGACTAGCGGTTAACAATGAGCAGTTCTTC.

The J gene is TRBJ2-7, the V gene TRBV5-8; 7 nucleotides match TRBD1. J lost 2 bases, V lost 6 bases, and 5 bases had no gene match. The CDR3 runs 13 residues. CDR1 is SGHTS, CDR2 YDEGEE, per germline. As DNA, the CDR3 is TGTGCCAGCAAGAGGGGGCCTACCTACGAGCAGTACGTC. It is translated as CASKRGPTYEQYV.